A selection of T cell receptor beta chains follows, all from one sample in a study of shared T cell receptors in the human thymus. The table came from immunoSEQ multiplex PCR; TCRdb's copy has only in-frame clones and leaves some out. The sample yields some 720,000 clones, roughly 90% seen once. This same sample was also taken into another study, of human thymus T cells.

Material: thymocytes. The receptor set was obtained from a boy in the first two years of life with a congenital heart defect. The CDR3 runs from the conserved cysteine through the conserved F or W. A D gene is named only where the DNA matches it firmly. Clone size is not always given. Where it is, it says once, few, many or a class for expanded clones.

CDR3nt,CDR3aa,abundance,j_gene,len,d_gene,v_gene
TGTGCCAGCAGCTTGTCGCAGGGTCGGTATAGTACCTACAATGAGCAGTTCTTC,CASSLSQGRYSTYNEQFF,few,TRBJ2-1,18,-,TRBV5-5
TGTGCCAGCAGATCCGACAGGGACCGTGGCTACACCTTC,CASRSDRDRGYTF,once,TRBJ1-2,13,TRBD1,TRBV6-6
TGTGCCAGCAGCCGCGGGACAGGGGGCGATTTTAATGAAAAACTGTTTTTT,CASSRGTGGDFNEKLFF,-,TRBJ1-4,17,TRBD1,TRBV14
TGTGCCAGCAGCTATAGGTGGACAGGGGAAAGCTCCTACGAGCAGTACTTC,CASSYRWTGESSYEQYF,-,TRBJ2-7,17,TRBD1,TRBV7-6
TGTGCCAGCAGTTCCCGGGACAAGCCCTTAGCCAAAAACATTCAGTACTTC,CASSSRDKPLAKNIQYF,-,TRBJ2-4,17,-,TRBV28
TGTGCCAGCAGCTTGGTAGAGGGAACCGGGGAGCTGTTTTTT,CASSLVEGTGELFF,few,TRBJ2-2,14,-,TRBV5-6
TGTGCCTGGATCAGGGCAGGGGACGAGCAGTACTTC,CAWIRAGDEQYF,-,TRBJ2-7,12,-,TRBV30
TGTGCCAGCAGCTCGGGGACAGGGGGAGCTTTCTTT,CASSSGTGGAFF,-,TRBJ1-1,12,TRBD1,TRBV5-4
TGTGCCAGTAGTAAGCGGGGCCAAGAGACCCAGTACTTC,CASSKRGQETQYF,-,TRBJ2-5,13,TRBD2,TRBV19
TGTGCCAGCAGCCCGTTGGCCCTAGATCAGCCCCAGCATTTT,CASSPLALDQPQHF,-,TRBJ1-5,14,-,TRBV28
TGTGCCAGCAGTTTCCGGTGGCGGGAGGGCCGTACGGACTTC,CASSFRWREGRTDF,-,TRBJ2-7,14,TRBD2,TRBV28
TGTGCCAGCAGCGACCAAAACCGGACTAGCGGTTCCTACGAGCAGTACTTC,CASSDQNRTSGSYEQYF,-,TRBJ2-7,17,TRBD2,TRBV7-4
TGTGCCAGTGGAGGCACCAACAATCAGCCCCAGCATTTT,CASGGTNNQPQHF,once,TRBJ1-5,13,-,TRBV19
TGTGCCAGCAGCAGTGCAGGGGTACCCCTCCTTAACTATGGCTACACCTTC,CASSSAGVPLLNYGYTF,-,TRBJ1-2,17,-,TRBV21-1
TGCGCCAGCAGCCAAGTTAGGGGGCTCCCCCACGAAAAACTGTTTTTT,CASSQVRGLPHEKLFF,-,TRBJ1-4,16,TRBD1,TRBV4-1
TGTGCCAGCCGGGGTTACCGACAGGGGGCGAGGGGGGCCAACGTCCTGACTTTC,CASRGYRQGARGANVLTF,few,TRBJ2-6,18,TRBD1,TRBV2
TGTGCCAGCAGTTTCGGGACTAGCGGTTTAGCCGGGGAGCTGTTTTTT,CASSFGTSGLAGELFF,-,TRBJ2-2,16,TRBD2,TRBV28
TGTGCCAGTAGTACCTATGAGAGTCCATCCATTGAGGCCTATGGCTACACCTTC,CASSTYESPSIEAYGYTF,-,TRBJ1-2,18,-,TRBV19
TGCGCCAGCAGCTCGGGACTAGCGGACTTGGTCGGGGAGACCCAGTACTTC,CASSSGLADLVGETQYF,once,TRBJ2-5,17,TRBD2,TRBV4-3
TGTGCCAGCAGCGCCGGACTGGAGCAGGTCACAGATACGCAGTATTTT,CASSAGLEQVTDTQYF,-,TRBJ2-3,16,-,TRBV5-5
TGTGCCAGCAGCCATACAGTGAACACTGAAGCTTTCTTT,CASSHTVNTEAFF,once,TRBJ1-1,13,-,TRBV7-3
TGTGCCAGCAGTGAAATAGTTGTTGCGGGTGTCGAGCAGTACTTC,CASSEIVVAGVEQYF,-,TRBJ2-7,15,-,TRBV2
TGTGCCAGCAGTTTTCCCATATCAGAGGCGAACACTGAAGCTTTCTTT,CASSFPISEANTEAFF,-,TRBJ1-1,16,-,TRBV28
TGTGCCAGCTCACCGGGACAGGCCCAGGGAACAGATACGCAGTATTTT,CASSPGQAQGTDTQYF,-,TRBJ2-3,16,TRBD1,TRBV18
TGTGCCAGCAGCAACCGGGTTAGCGGAAAATACAATGAGCAGTTCTTC,CASSNRVSGKYNEQFF,-,TRBJ2-1,16,-,TRBV9
TGTGCCAGCAGCTTGGGGCGGGGTACTGGTGAAAAACTGTTTTTT,CASSLGRGTGEKLFF,-,TRBJ1-4,15,-,TRBV5-6
TGTGCCAGCAGCTTAGCGCGGAGACAGGTGAATAACTATGGCTACACCTTC,CASSLARRQVNNYGYTF,-,TRBJ1-2,17,-,TRBV7-9
TGTGCCAGCTTCGCGGGAGGTGGGACCGGGGAGCTGTTTTTT,CASFAGGGTGELFF,-,TRBJ2-2,14,TRBD2,TRBV28
TGTGCCAGCAGCCAAGTAGCGGGAGGGCCTCCTTACAATGAGCAGTTCTTC,CASSQVAGGPPYNEQFF,-,TRBJ2-1,17,TRBD2,TRBV14
TGTGCCATCAGTGCAGGGGAAGGGGATCAGCCCCAGCATTTT,CAISAGEGDQPQHF,-,TRBJ1-5,14,-,TRBV10-3
TGCGCCAGCAGCCACGCCATCAACAGGGGATCCCCCGGGGAGCTGTTTTTT,CASSHAINRGSPGELFF,-,TRBJ2-2,17,TRBD1,TRBV4-3
TGTGCCAGCAGCCAAGGAGGGGTTGGGGGTCACCTCGGACTAGCGGGACCAAGCTCCTACGAGCAGTACTTC,CASSQGGVGGHLGLAGPSSYEQYF,-,TRBJ2-7,24,TRBD2,TRBV14
TGTGCCAGTAGTATAGATGGGCAGGGTGGTATCTATGGCTACACCTTC,CASSIDGQGGIYGYTF,-,TRBJ1-2,16,-,TRBV19
TGCAGCGTTGAAGTAGTCCAGGGGGGCCACTACGAGCAGTACTTC,CSVEVVQGGHYEQYF,-,TRBJ2-7,15,-,TRBV29-1
TGTGCCAGCAGCGGGGGGATGGGGGGCTACACCTTC,CASSGGMGGYTF,-,TRBJ1-2,12,-,TRBV28
TGTGCTAGCAGTGACGGTTGGTCCTCCTACGAGCAGTACTTC,CASSDGWSSYEQYF,-,TRBJ2-7,14,-,TRBV2
TGTGCCAGCAGCCGTACACGGACAGTTCGGTCGGCCCCACCAGGGGAGCTGTTTTTT,CASSRTRTVRSAPPGELFF,-,TRBJ2-2,19,-,TRBV27
TGTGCCAGCAGTTACCACCAGACAGGACTGAACACTGAAGCTTTCTTT,CASSYHQTGLNTEAFF,-,TRBJ1-1,16,-,TRBV6-5
TGTGCCAGCCTGCGTAGGACTAGCGGGACCCTAAGAGATGAGCAGTTCTTC,CASLRRTSGTLRDEQFF,-,TRBJ2-1,17,TRBD2,TRBV7-9
TGTGCCTGGAGTCCTACATTACCAGCGGAAAGCACAGATACGCAGTATTTT,CAWSPTLPAESTDTQYF,-,TRBJ2-3,17,-,TRBV30
TGTGCCAGCAGCTTAGGAGGGACTAGCGGGGTGAATGAGCAGTTCTTC,CASSLGGTSGVNEQFF,once,TRBJ2-1,16,TRBD2,TRBV11-3
TGTGCCAGCAGCAAAGGGGTGGAGGGACAGCTTGACCAAGAGACCCAGTACTTC,CASSKGVEGQLDQETQYF,-,TRBJ2-5,18,-,TRBV21-1
TGCGCCAGCAGTGAAGGGGTGGTTGAGCAGTTCTTC,CASSEGVVEQFF,-,TRBJ2-1,12,-,TRBV10-1
TGTGCCAGCAGTGAAGCCGCGGCAGATATCTCCTACGAGCAGTACTTC,CASSEAAADISYEQYF,-,TRBJ2-7,16,-,TRBV6-1
TGCGCCAGCAGCCAAGATTGGGGGCTAGCGGGGCTCTACGAGCAGTACTTC,CASSQDWGLAGLYEQYF,-,TRBJ2-7,17,TRBD2,TRBV4-3
TGTGCCAGCACCCGCCGCCGGGTCGGGCTAGCGGGAGAGGAGACCCAGTACTTC,CASTRRRVGLAGEETQYF,once,TRBJ2-5,18,TRBD2,TRBV28
TGTGCCAGCAGCCGGGAAAAGCTTGGAGAGACCCAGTACTTC,CASSREKLGETQYF,-,TRBJ2-5,14,-,TRBV7-7
TGCGCCAGCAGCCAAAGTCCGGGGGAGACCCAGTACTTC,CASSQSPGETQYF,-,TRBJ2-5,13,-,TRBV4-3
TGCGCCAGCAGCCAAGATCTTGACAGGCGGAATCAGCCCCAGCATTTT,CASSQDLDRRNQPQHF,-,TRBJ1-5,16,-,TRBV4-1
TGTGCCAGCAGGGAGGACAGGGTCCAATCCTACGAGCAGTACTTC,CASREDRVQSYEQYF,-,TRBJ2-7,15,TRBD1,TRBV2
TGTGCCACCAGCAGAGTGGCTAGCGGGAGTAGGGTAGAGACCCAGTACTTC,CATSRVASGSRVETQYF,once,TRBJ2-5,17,TRBD2,TRBV15
TGTGCCAGCAGCTTAAGCCCGGAGTTCTACGAGCAGTACTTC,CASSLSPEFYEQYF,-,TRBJ2-7,14,-,TRBV7-9
TGTGCCAGCAGTGAAGAAGAGGGGGGGGCCTATGGCTACACCTTC,CASSEEEGGAYGYTF,-,TRBJ1-2,15,-,TRBV6-1
TGTGCCAGCAGTCCCGGAGATACGCAGTATTTT,CASSPGDTQYF,-,TRBJ2-3,11,-,TRBV11-2
TGTGCCAGCAGGGGCGTTTCCTACGAGCAGTACTTC,CASRGVSYEQYF,-,TRBJ2-7,12,-,TRBV6-5
TGTGCCAGCAGCTTGGAGGGACAGGCCAACTATGGCTACACCTTC,CASSLEGQANYGYTF,-,TRBJ1-2,15,TRBD1,TRBV5-6
TGTGCCAGCAGCCACCTGACAGGGGACCATGAGCAGTTCTTC,CASSHLTGDHEQFF,-,TRBJ2-1,14,TRBD1,TRBV11-2